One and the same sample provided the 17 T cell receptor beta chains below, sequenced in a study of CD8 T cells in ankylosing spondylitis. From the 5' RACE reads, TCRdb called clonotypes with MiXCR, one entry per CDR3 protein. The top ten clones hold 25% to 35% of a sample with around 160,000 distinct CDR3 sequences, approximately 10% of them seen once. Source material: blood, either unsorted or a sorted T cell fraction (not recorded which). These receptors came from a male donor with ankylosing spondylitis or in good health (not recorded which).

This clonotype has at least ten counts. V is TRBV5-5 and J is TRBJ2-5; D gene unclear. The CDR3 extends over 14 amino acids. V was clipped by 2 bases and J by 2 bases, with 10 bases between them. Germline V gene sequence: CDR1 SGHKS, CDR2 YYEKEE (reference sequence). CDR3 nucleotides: TGTGCCAGCAGCTTTGACGGTTCTCAAGAGACCCAGTACTTC. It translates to CASSFDGSQETQYF.

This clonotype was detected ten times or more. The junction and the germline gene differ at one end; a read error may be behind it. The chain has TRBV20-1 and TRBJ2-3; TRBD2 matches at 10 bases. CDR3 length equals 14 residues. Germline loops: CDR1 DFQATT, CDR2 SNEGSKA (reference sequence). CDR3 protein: CCASLAGVTDTQYF. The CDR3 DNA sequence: TGCTGTGCTAGTCTAGCGGGGGTCACAGATACGCAGTATTTT.

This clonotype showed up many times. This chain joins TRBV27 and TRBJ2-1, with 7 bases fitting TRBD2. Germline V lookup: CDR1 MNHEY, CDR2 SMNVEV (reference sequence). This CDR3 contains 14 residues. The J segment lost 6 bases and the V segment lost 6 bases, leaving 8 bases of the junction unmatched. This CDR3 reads CASRRGSGSNEQFF. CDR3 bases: TGTGCCAGCAGGCGGGGGAGCGGAAGCAATGAGCAGTTCTTC.

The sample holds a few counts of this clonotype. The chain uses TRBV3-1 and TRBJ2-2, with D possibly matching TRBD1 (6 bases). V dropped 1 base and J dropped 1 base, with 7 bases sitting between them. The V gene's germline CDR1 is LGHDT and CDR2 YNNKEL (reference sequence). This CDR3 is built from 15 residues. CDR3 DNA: TGTGCCAGCAGCCAAGGGACAGTGAACACCGGGGAGCTGTTTTTT. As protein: CASSQGTVNTGELFF.

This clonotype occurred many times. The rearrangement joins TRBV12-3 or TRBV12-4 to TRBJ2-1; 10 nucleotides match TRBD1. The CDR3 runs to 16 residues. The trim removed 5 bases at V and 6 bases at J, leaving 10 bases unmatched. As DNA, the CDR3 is TGTGCCAGCAGTCCCGAAGGACAGGGGGGAAGCAATGAGCAGTTCTTC. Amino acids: CASSPEGQGGSNEQFF.

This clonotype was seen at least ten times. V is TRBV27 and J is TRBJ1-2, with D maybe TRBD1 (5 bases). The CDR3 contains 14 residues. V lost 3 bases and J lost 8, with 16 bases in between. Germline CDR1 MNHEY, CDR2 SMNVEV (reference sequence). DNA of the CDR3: TGTGCCAGCAGTTTGGTCGCGGGGGGAGCGGGCTACACCTTC. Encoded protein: CASSLVAGGAGYTF.

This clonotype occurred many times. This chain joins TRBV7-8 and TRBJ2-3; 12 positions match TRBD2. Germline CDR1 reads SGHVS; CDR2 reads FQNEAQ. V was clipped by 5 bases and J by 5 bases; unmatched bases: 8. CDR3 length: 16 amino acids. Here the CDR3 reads CASSIQTSGSRDTQYF. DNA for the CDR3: TGTGCCAGCAGCATTCAGACTAGCGGGAGTCGAGATACGCAGTATTTT.

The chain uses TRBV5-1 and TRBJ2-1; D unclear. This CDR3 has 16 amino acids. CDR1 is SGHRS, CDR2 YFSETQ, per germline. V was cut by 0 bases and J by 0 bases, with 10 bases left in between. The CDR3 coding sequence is TGCGCCAGCAGCTTGGGAGTTTCGAGCTCCTACAATGAGCAGTTCTTC. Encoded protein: CASSLGVSSSYNEQFF.

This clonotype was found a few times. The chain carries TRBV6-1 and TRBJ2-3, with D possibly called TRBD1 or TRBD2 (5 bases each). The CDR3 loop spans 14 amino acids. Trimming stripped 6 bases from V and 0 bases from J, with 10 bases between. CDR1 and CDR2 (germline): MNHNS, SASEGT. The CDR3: CASREWDSTDTQYF. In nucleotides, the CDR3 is TGTGCCAGCAGGGAATGGGACAGCACAGATACGCAGTATTTT.

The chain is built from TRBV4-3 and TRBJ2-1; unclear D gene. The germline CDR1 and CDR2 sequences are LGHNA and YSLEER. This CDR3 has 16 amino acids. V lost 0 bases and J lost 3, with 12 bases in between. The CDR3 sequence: CASSQDLWVVYNEQFF. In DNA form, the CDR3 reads TGCGCCAGCAGCCAAGATCTCTGGGTGGTCTACAATGAGCAGTTCTTC.

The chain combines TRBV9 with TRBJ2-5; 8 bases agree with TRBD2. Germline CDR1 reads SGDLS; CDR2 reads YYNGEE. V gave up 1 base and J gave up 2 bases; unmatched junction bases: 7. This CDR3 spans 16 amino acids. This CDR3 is CASSVRGSGVQETQYF. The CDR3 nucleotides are TGTGCCAGCAGCGTACGCGGTAGCGGGGTTCAAGAGACCCAGTACTTC.

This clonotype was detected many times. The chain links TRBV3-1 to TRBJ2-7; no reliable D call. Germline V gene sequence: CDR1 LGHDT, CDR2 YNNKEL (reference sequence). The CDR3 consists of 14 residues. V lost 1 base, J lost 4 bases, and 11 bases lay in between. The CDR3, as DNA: TGTGCCAGCAGCCAAGCGACCCTAAGGTACGAGCAGTACTTC. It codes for CASSQATLRYEQYF.

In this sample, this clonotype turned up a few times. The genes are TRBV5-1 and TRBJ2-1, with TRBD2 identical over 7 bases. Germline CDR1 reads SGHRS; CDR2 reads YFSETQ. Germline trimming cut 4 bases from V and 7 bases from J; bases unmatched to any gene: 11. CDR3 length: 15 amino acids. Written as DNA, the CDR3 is TGCGCCAGCAGCCCGCTTTCGTGGGGGGGGAATGAGCAGTTCTTC. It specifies CASSPLSWGGNEQFF.

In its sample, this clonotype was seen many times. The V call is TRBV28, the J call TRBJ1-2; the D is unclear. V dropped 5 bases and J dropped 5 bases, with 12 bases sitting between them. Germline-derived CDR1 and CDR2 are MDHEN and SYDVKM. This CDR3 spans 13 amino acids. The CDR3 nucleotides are TGTGCCAGCAGTCCTGCCGGGGAATATGGCTACACCTTC. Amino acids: CASSPAGEYGYTF.

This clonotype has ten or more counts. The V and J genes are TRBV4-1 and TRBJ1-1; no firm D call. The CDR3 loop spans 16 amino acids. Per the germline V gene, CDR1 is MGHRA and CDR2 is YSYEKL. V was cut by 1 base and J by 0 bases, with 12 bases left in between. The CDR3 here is CASSQGSVHLNTEAFF. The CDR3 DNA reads TGCGCCAGCAGCCAAGGATCCGTTCACTTGAACACTGAAGCTTTCTTT.

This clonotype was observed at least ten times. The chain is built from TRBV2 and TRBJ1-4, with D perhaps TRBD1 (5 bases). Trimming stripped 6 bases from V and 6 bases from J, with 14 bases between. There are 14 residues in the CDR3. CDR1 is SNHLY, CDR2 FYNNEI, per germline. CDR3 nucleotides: TGTGCCAGCAGGTCCGGGACCGGGGATGAAAAACTGTTTTTT. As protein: CASRSGTGDEKLFF.

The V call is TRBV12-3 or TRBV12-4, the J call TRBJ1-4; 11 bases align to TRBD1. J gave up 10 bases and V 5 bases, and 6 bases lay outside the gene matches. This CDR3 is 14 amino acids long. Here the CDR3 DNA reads TGTGCCAGCAGTATGGACAGGGGGCTCGGAAAACTGTTTTTT. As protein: CASSMDRGLGKLFF.